These T cell receptor beta chains were read from a single sample in a study of cytomegalovirus exposure and HLA in healthy donors. This table comes from immunoSEQ multiplex PCR, and its TCRdb copy is limited to in-frame clones, with some not included. The data contain approximately 100,000 clones, approximately 64% of them singletons. Sequenced sample: PBMCs. The receptor set was obtained from a man between 60 and 70 years old in good health and CMV-seronegative. CDR3s include the opening cysteine and the closing phenylalanine or tryptophan. Not all rows give a size; the values are once, few, many and, for expanded clones, a class.

J	size	length	V	CDR3
TRBJ2-1	NA	11	TRBV20-1	CSAGTADEQFF
TRBJ1-2	NA	15	TRBV7-2	CASSLVGTGGSGYTF
TRBJ2-5	NA	16	TRBV6-6	CASSYLTDLLQETQYF
TRBJ2-2	NA	16	TRBV18	CASSPREGASTGELFF
NA	NA	15	TRBV28	CASSIPGGTSYEQYF
TRBJ2-1	few	13	TRBV9	CASSILGGSEQFF
TRBJ2-7	few	17	TRBV7-8	CASRRERTETKRDEQYF
TRBJ2-7	NA	19	TRBV5-1	CASSSAFGTGGPSLYEQYF
TRBJ2-6	NA	16	TRBV28	CASSLRGGAGANVLTF
TRBJ2-1	NA	15	TRBV2	CASSEIASGNNEQFF
TRBJ2-5	NA	12	TRBV19	CASSWRGETQYF
TRBJ2-1	NA	13	TRBV29-1	CSVVLAGVGEQFF
TRBJ1-1	few	12	TRBV6-6	CASSGGITEAFF
TRBJ1-2	NA	14	TRBV6-1	CASSERTGRSGYTF
TRBJ2-7	NA	14	TRBV11-2	CASSPPGRGREQYF
TRBJ2-1	NA	14	TRBV2	CASSEGTSYAEQFF
TRBJ2-7	NA	14	TRBV10-1	CASSRLAGGYEQYF
TRBJ1-1	NA	11	TRBV27	CASSSRTEAFF
TRBJ2-1	NA	15	TRBV7-3	CASSLYITGDNEQFF
TRBJ1-1	few	13	TRBV5-4	CASSREEHTEAFF
TRBJ1-1	NA	14	TRBV19	CASSRRARNTEAFF
TRBJ2-3	NA	16	TRBV6-6	CASSYSELAGADTQYF
TRBJ2-5	NA	14	TRBV28	CASSPGTSALPQYF
TRBJ1-5	NA	19	TRBV19	CASSSNPWRDSYSNQPQHF
TRBJ2-3	NA	15	TRBV11-2	CASTRGRGGLDTQYF
TRBJ2-3	once	13	TRBV5-1	CASSLEAGNTQYF
TRBJ1-2	NA	14	TRBV5-6	CASSPYSSDYGYTF
TRBJ1-1	few	15	TRBV9	CASSVGRVTNTEAFF
TRBJ2-3	few	15	TRBV28	CASSKGQLDTDTQYF
NA	NA	13	TRBV9	CASSVDAGYEQYF
TRBJ2-7	NA	15	TRBV27	CASSFTATGIYEQYF
TRBJ2-1	NA	14	TRBV6-6	CASSYSKGLNEQFF
NA	NA	14	TRBV27	CASSTPGLPYEQYF
TRBJ2-1	once	12	TRBV7-8	CASSPDGADKFF
TRBJ2-1	NA	17	TRBV5-5	CASSGDKGLRSYNEQFF
TRBJ1-1	NA	15	TRBV28	CASSLWGQERTEAFF
TRBJ2-5	few	15	TRBV7-3	CASSLTPTGGETQYF
TRBJ2-2	few	18	TRBV6-1	CASSEFFGTGVSAGELFF
TRBJ2-1	once	15	TRBV11-3	CASSFDGGIYNEQFF
TRBJ1-1	NA	16	TRBV7-9	CASRHPETTGDTEAFF
TRBJ2-3	NA	20	TRBV2	CASRAGTGWRTIRDTDTQYF
TRBJ2-2	few	15	TRBV10-3	CAISESDRDTGELFF
TRBJ2-3	NA	15	TRBV5-1	CASSLAGTSTDTQYF
TRBJ2-1	NA	16	TRBV7-9	CASSPKRRISYNEQFF
TRBJ2-5	NA	16	TRBV2	CASQDRGLDGRETQYF
TRBJ1-4	NA	14	TRBV30	CAWGDRGTNEKLFF
TRBJ2-7	few	13	TRBV7-6	CASSSGPNYEQYF
TRBJ2-3	NA	15	TRBV6-1	CASSEAGTGADTQYF
TRBJ2-3	NA	16	TRBV4-2	CASSPGLAGATDTQYF
TRBJ2-7	once	18	TRBV7-9	CASSEPRLQGAPSYEQYF
TRBJ2-5	NA	16	TRBV5-4	CASSLSAGGAGETQYF
TRBJ1-2	NA	12	TRBV25-1	CASLDNLYGYTF
TRBJ2-3	NA	14	TRBV29-1	CSATLAGGPDTQYF
TRBJ2-1	once	13	TRBV6-1	CASRLAGYNEQFF
TRBJ2-3	NA	15	TRBV2	CASSEAYGARDTQYF
TRBJ2-1	NA	14	TRBV5-4	CASSLPDSYNEQFF
TRBJ2-3	few	14	TRBV19	CASSMNRLTDTQYF